The 6 T cell receptor beta chains given below trace back to one sample, sequenced in a study of blood T cells in healthy people across ages. PCR was performed a second time for about 7 to 12 cycles using a sample-barcoded 5' primer and a J-beta primer mix. TCRdb recomputed calls from the 5' RACE reads with MiXCR, one row per CDR3 protein. The sample shows 600,000 to 800,000 distinct CDR3 sequences, 21% of them seen only once. The specimen was blood. These receptors all come from a man between 65 and 79 years old in good health.

This clonotype showed up many times. CDR3 residues: CASSNREPGETQYF. CDR3 sequence (DNA): TGTGCCAGCAGCAACCGGGAGCCGGGAGAGACCCAGTACTTC. This chain uses TRBV13 with TRBJ2-5, with a possible D match to TRBD2 (6 bases). Trimming left V 5 bases short and J 4 bases short, with 14 bases between. Germline lookup yields CDR1 PRHDT and CDR2 FYEKMQ (reference sequence). The CDR3 totals 14 residues.

The V gene is TRBV20-1, the J gene TRBJ2-1; 9 bases line up with TRBD2. This CDR3 comprises 14 residues. The V and J ends lost 3 bases and 4 bases, in that order; junction bases with no gene match: 4. Germline CDR1 and CDR2: DFQATT and SNEGSKA (reference sequence). CDR3 nucleotide sequence: TGCAGTGCTAGTCCGACTAGCGGATACAATGAGCAGTTCTTC. Translated: CSASPTSGYNEQFF.

The chain employs TRBV10-3 and TRBJ2-3; 10 positions agree with TRBD2. This CDR3 comprises 15 residues. Germline CDR1 ENHRY, CDR2 SYGVKD. J was trimmed by 11 bases and V by 7 bases; bases with no gene match: 15. The CDR3 nucleotides are TGTGCCATCAAAATCGAGCGGGAGGGCCGAGCAAGGCAGTATTTT. Translation: CAIKIEREGRARQYF.

This clonotype turned up a few times. The rearrangement uses TRBV3-1 and TRBJ2-5; D not certain. The tail of the sequence fits TRBJ2-7 better, so the J call may be wrong. The CDR3 runs to 13 residues. Germline CDR1 LGHDT, CDR2 YNNKEL (reference sequence). Here the CDR3 reads CASSQDLVDEQYF. In DNA, the CDR3 is TGTGCCAGCAGCCAAGATCTGGTGGACGAGCAGTACTTC.

The chain uses TRBV3-1 and TRBJ2-3; TRBD2 is a possible D gene (5 bases). The CDR3 is 14 amino acids. CDR1 is LGHDT, CDR2 YNNKEL, per germline (reference sequence). V lost 0 bases and J lost 7, with 11 bases in between. The CDR3 nucleotides read TGTGCCAGCAGCCAAGAAGGGAGAACGAATACGCAGTATTTT. Its protein is CASSQEGRTNTQYF.

This clonotype has a handful of counts. The chain combines TRBV29-1 with TRBJ1-1; D is possibly TRBD1 (6 bases). This CDR3 is built from 14 residues. Germline V gives CDR1 SQVTM, CDR2 ANQGSEA. V was clipped by 4 bases and J by 7 bases, with 19 bases between them. The CDR3 DNA is TGCAGCGTTGGGGACACTCTGTCTGGGCTTGAAGCTTTCTTT. Translated, it gives CSVGDTLSGLEAFF.